These 8 T cell receptor beta chains share one sample of origin, sequenced in a study of cytomegalovirus exposure and HLA in healthy donors. Vbeta (60) and Jbeta (13) primers were used in the PCR. Measured with immunoSEQ multiplex PCR; TCRdb has only the in-frame clones, and not every one. This sample carries around 180,000 clones, 84% of them seen once, and the ten largest clones take 0.95% to 1.5%. Sequenced input: PBMCs. Source of these receptors: a girl aged 2 to 10 in good health and CMV-seropositive.

This chain links TRBV2 with TRBJ1-2; 8 bases are shared with TRBD1. V was pared by 1 base and J by 4 bases, with 2 bases of the junction left unmatched. Germline assignment: CDR1 SNHLY and CDR2 FYNNEI. There are 14 residues in the CDR3. The CDR3 reads CASSEGQGPYGYTF. CDR3 DNA: TGTGCCAGCAGTGAAGGACAGGGGCCCTATGGCTACACCTTC.

The CDR3 loop reads CASSYSSVPLFGEQYF. DNA for the CDR3: TGTGCCAGCAGTTATTCTTCGGTTCCTCTTTTTGGGGAGCAGTACTTC. This sequence joins TRBV6-5 and TRBJ2-5; the D gene is possibly TRBD2 (5 bases). CDR3 length equals 16 residues. The ends were cut back, 3 bases at V and 11 bases at J, with 25 bases in the middle. Germline V gives CDR1 MNHEY, CDR2 SVGAGI.

This clone was found a few times. This chain links TRBV5-1 with TRBJ2-7, with D tentatively TRBD1 (6 bases). The germline gives CDR1 SGHRS, CDR2 YFSETQ. With 0 bases removed from V and 2 bases from J, the gap between germline ends came to 9 bases. The CDR3 length is 14 residues. The CDR3 spells CASSLDRAAYEQYF. The CDR3 region has the DNA TGCGCCAGCAGCTTGGACAGGGCAGCCTACGAGCAGTACTTC.

This clone was counted a single time. This chain joins TRBV6-5 and TRBJ1-4; 9 bases align to TRBD1. The CDR3 consists of 14 residues. The germline gives CDR1 MNHEY, CDR2 SVGAGI. The V and J ends lost 6 bases and 5 bases, in that order; junction bases with no gene match: 4. CDR3 nucleotides: TGTGCCAGCAGAACGGACAGGGGAAATGAAAAACTGTTTTTT. It encodes CASRTDRGNEKLFF.

J is TRBJ2-1 and V is TRBV28; D perhaps matches TRBD1 (6 bases). This CDR3 has 13 residues. From germline, CDR1 is MDHEN and CDR2 SYDVKM. The V and J ends lost 5 bases and 6 bases respectively, with 11 bases between them. The CDR3 protein is CASSGGSSNEQFF. CDR3 DNA sequence: TGTGCCAGCAGTGGGGGCTCCAGCAATGAGCAGTTCTTC. The full variable domain, its missing parts supplied by reference TRBV28 and TRBJ2-1, is DVKVTQSSRYLVKRTGEKVFLECVQDMDHENMFWYRQDPGLGLRLIYFSYDVKMKEKGDIPEGYSVSREKKERFSLILESASTNQTSMYLCASSGGSSNEQFFGPGTRLTVL.

The J gene is TRBJ1-2, the V gene TRBV2; weak D call: TRBD1 (5 bases). The CDR3 is made up of 14 amino acids. Germline V CDR1 and CDR2: SNHLY, FYNNEI. V lost 6 bases to trimming and J lost 8 bases, with 19 bases between them. CDR3 amino acids: CASRAGGGVGGYTF. The CDR3 DNA follows: TGTGCCAGCAGGGCCGGGGGAGGGGTGGGCGGCTACACCTTC.

J is TRBJ1-2 and V is TRBV6-1; 8 nucleotides align to TRBD1. The CDR3 contains 18 residues. Germline V gene lookup returns CDR1 MNHNS and CDR2 SASEGT. V was pared by 3 bases and J by 7 bases, with 19 bases of the junction left unmatched. CDR3 loop: CASSDYSGRGPVMRGYTF. CDR3 nucleotide sequence: TGTGCCAGCAGTGACTACTCGGGCAGGGGGCCCGTAATGCGTGGCTACACCTTC.

The chain joins TRBV27 to TRBJ2-7; no reliable D call. The CDR3 has 14 amino acids. CDR1 MNHEY and CDR2 SMNVEV come from the germline V gene (reference sequence). V lost 3 bases and J lost 0, with 9 bases in between. The CDR3 DNA reads as TGTGCCAGCAGTTTGACACCCAGCTCCTACGAGCAGTACTTC. It is translated as CASSLTPSSYEQYF.